The clone carrying this T cell receptor beta chain was seen a handful of times. This specimen comes from a study of T cells after yellow fever vaccination. The overall study: SMART-Seq v4 Ultra Low Input prepared libraries from low-cell fractions.

As TCR cDNA was made by 5'RACE template switching, a universal primer site and UMIs were added. TCRdb passed the 5' RACE reads through MiXCR, listing each CDR3 protein once. The sample shows about 340,000 distinct CDR3 sequences, 12% of them seen only once. The CDR3 consists of 13 residues. The V end was cut by 9 bases, the J end by 4 bases, with 12 bases between. Germline-derived CDR1 and CDR2 are KGHSH and LQKENI. The specimen comprised CD4+ T cells sorted from PBMCs, sampled 15 days after the yellow fever booster vaccination. This receptor was obtained from a man between 18 and 35 years old who received the YFV17D yellow fever vaccine. The chain recombines TRBV18 with TRBJ1-4; D gene uncertain. The chain's CDR3 is CASAGNGNEKLFF. The CDR3 DNA reads as TGTGCCAGTGCGGGGAACGGTAATGAAAAACTGTTTTTT. Combining the CDR3 with reference TRBV18 and TRBJ1-4 gives the whole variable domain NAGVMQNPRHLVRRRGQEARLRCSPMKGHSHVYWYRQLPEEGLKFMVYLQKENIIDESGMPKERFSAEFPKEGPSILRIQQVVRGDSAAYFCASAGNGNEKLFFGSGTQLSVL.